Sequencing of this TCR beta chain was carried out in a study of blood T cells in healthy people across ages. Germline CDR1 LGHNA, CDR2 YNFKEQ. CDR3 length equals 16 residues. Trimming took 1 base from V and 0 from J, leaving 9 bases between them. Every participating donor contributed around 9.5 milliliters of peripheral blood through a draw. Total RNA, at least 6 micrograms per sample, came from PBMCs. Using a J-beta primer mix together with a sample-barcoded 5' primer, a second PCR was run for about 7 to 12 cycles. Each cDNA was tagged by a template-switch adaptor containing 12 random nucleotides. MiXCR was run by TCRdb on the 5' RACE reads, yielding one entry per CDR3 protein. The data contain roughly 1.4 million distinct CDR3 sequences, around 55% of them singletons.

The chain has TRBV4-2 and TRBJ1-4; D is perhaps TRBD1 (6 bases). The sequence was collected from a man aged 18 to 30 in good health. The sample consisted of blood. CDR3 nucleotide sequence: TGTGCCAGCAGCCAAGTTCGACAGGCAACTAATGAAAAACTGTTTTTT. The encoded protein is CASSQVRQATNEKLFF.